This TCR beta chain was captured in a study of Tregs in tolerant kidney transplant recipients. Across the whole study: The nonmyeloablative bone marrow transplants came from related graft donors, with transient mixed chimerism.

Germline loops: CDR1 KGHSH, CDR2 LQKENI. V gave up 0 bases and J gave up 6 bases, with 8 bases separating them. The CDR3 is 13 residues long. Measured with immunoSEQ multiplex PCR; TCRdb has only the in-frame clones, and not every one. The data contain fewer than 100,000 clones, over 85% of them singletons. The chain combines TRBV18 with TRBJ1-2; D is uncertain. The origin of this receptor is a human donor who received a combined kidney and bone marrow transplant. The sequences come from CD4+ T cells from blood, collected before the transplant. CDR3 nucleotides: TGTGCCAGCTCACCACCGGGGAGGGATGGCTACACCTTC. This gives the protein CASSPPGRDGYTF. Full variable domain (outside the CDR3, taken from reference TRBV18 and TRBJ1-2): NAGVMQNPRHLVRRRGQEARLRCSPMKGHSHVYWYRQLPEEGLKFMVYLQKENIIDESGMPKERFSAEFPKEGPSILRIQQVVRGDSAAYFCASSPPGRDGYTFGSGTRLTVV.